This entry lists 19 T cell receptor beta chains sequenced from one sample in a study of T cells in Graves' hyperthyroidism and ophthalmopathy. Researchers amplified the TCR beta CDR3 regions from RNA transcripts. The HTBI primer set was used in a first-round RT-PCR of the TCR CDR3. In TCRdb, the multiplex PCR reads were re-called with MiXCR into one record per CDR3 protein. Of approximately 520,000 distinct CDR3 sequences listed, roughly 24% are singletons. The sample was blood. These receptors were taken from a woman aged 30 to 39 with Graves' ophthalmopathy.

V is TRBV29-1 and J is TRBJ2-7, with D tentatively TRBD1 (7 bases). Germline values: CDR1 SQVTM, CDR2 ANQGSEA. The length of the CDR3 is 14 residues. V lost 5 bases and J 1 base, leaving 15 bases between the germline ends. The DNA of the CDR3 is TGCAGCGTTAACCTACAGGGGAGGTCCTACGAGCAGTACTTC. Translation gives CSVNLQGRSYEQYF.

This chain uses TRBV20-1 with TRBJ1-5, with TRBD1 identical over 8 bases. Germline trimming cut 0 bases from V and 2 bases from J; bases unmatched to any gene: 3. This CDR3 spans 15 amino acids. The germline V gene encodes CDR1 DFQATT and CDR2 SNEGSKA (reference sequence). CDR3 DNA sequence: TGCAGTGCTAGAGACCCGGGACAGGGCAATCAGCCCCAGCATTTT. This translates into CSARDPGQGNQPQHF.

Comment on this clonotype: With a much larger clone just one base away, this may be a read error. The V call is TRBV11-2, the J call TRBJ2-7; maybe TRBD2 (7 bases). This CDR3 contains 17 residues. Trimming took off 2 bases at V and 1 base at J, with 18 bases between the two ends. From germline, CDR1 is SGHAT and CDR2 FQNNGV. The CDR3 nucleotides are TGTGCCAGCAGCTTAAGAGGGGGGGAAAAAGGATCCTACGAGCAGTACTTC. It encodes CASSLRGGEKGSYEQYF.

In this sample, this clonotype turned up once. The CDR3 is CASSSGQGLEFGQPQHF. CDR3 nucleotides: TGTGCCAGCAGCTCAGGACAGGGACTGGAATTCGGTCAGCCCCAGCATTTT. The chain joins TRBV12-3 or TRBV12-4 to TRBJ1-5, with 8 bases identical to TRBD1. This CDR3 is 17 amino acids long. V shed 6 bases and J 6 bases; nucleotides not matched to a gene: 16.

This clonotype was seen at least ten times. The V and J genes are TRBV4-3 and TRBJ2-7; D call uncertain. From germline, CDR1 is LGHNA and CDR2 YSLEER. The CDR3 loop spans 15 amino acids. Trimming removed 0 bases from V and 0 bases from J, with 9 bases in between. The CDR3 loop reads CASSQEQGPSYEQYF. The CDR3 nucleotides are TGCGCCAGCAGCCAAGAGCAAGGGCCCTCCTACGAGCAGTACTTC.

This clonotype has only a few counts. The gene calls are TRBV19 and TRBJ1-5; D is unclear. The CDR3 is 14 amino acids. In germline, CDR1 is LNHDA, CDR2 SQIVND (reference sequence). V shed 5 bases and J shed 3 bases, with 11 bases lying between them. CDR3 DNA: TGTGCCAGTAGTCAGGAGGTAGACAATCAGCCCCAGCATTTT. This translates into CASSQEVDNQPQHF.

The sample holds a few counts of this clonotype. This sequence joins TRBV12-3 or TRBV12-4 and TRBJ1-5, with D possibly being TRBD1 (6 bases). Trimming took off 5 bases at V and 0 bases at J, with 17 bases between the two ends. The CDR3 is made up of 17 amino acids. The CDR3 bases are TGTGCCAGCAGTAGGGGACAAGGGTTGAATAGCAATCAGCCCCAGCATTTT. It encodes CASSRGQGLNSNQPQHF.

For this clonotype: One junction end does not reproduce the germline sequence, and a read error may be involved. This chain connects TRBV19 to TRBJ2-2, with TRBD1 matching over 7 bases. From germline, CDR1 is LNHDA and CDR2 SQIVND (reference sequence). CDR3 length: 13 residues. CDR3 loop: CASVQGNIGELFF. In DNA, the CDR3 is TGTGCCAGTGTACAGGGGAACATCGGGGAGCTGTTTTTT.

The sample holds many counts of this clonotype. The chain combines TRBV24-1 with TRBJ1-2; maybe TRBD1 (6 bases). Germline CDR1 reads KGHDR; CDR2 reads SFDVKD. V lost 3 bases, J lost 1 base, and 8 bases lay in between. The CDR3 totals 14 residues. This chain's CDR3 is CATSDRDNNYGYTF. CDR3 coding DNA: TGTGCCACCAGTGATCGGGACAATAACTATGGCTACACCTTC.

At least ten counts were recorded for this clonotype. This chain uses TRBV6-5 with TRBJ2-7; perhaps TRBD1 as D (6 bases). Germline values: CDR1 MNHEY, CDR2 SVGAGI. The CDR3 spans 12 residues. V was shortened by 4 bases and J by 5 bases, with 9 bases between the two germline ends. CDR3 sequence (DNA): TGTGCCAGCAGTTCGCACAGGGACGAGCAGTACTTC. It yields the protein CASSSHRDEQYF.

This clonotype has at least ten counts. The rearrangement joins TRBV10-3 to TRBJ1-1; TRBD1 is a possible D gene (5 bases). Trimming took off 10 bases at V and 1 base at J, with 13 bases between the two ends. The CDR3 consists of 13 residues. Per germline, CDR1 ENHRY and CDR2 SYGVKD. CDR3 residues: CATQGAENTEAFF. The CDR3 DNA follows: TGTGCCACCCAGGGCGCGGAGAACACTGAAGCTTTCTTT.

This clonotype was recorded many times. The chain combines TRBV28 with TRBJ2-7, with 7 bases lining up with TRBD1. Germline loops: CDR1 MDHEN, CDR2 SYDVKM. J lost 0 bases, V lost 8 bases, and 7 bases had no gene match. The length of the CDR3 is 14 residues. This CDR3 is CASAQGVGSYEQYF. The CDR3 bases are TGTGCCAGCGCTCAGGGGGTTGGCTCCTACGAGCAGTACTTC.

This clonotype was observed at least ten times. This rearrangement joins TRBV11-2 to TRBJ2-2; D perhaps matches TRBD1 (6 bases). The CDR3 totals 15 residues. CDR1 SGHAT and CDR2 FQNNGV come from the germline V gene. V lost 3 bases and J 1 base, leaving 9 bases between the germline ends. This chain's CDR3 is CASSFLTGNTGELFF. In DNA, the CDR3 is TGTGCCAGCAGCTTCCTGACAGGGAACACCGGGGAGCTGTTTTTT.

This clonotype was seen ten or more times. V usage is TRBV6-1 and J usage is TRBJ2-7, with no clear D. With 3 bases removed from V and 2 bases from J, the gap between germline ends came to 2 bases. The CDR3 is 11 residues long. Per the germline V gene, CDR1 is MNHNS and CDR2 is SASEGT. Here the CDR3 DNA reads TGTGCCAGCAGTGAGGCCTACGAGCAGTACTTC. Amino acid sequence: CASSEAYEQYF.

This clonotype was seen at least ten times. CDR3: CASRHRVSEAFF. The CDR3 bases are TGTGCCAGCAGGCACAGGGTATCTGAAGCTTTCTTT. The J gene is TRBJ1-1, the V gene TRBV11-2, with D maybe TRBD1 (6 bases). Germline V CDR1 and CDR2: SGHAT, FQNNGV. Trimming removed 6 bases from V and 6 bases from J, with 11 bases in between. The CDR3 contains 12 residues.

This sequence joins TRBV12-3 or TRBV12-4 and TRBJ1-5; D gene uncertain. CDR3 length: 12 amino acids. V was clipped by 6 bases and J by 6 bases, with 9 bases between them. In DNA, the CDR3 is TGTGCCAGCAGCGGAGACGGTCAGCCCCAGCATTTT. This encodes CASSGDGQPQHF.

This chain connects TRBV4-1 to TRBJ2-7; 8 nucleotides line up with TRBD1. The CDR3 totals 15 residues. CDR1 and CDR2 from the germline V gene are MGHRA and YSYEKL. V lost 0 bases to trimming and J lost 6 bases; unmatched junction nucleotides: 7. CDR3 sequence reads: CASSQEGTGLLEQYF. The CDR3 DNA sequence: TGCGCCAGCAGCCAAGAGGGGACAGGTCTTCTCGAGCAGTACTTC.

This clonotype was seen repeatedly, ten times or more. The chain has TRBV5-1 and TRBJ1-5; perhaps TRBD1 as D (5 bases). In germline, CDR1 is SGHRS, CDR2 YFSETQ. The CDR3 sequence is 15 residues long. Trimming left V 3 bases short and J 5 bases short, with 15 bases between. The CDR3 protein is CASSWGDGNYQPQHF. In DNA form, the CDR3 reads TGCGCCAGCAGCTGGGGGGACGGAAATTATCAGCCCCAGCATTTT.

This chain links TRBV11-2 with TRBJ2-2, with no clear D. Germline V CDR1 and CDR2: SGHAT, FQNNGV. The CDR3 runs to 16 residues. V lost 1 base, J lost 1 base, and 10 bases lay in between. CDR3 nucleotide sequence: TGTGCCAGCAGCTTAGGAGGAAACCTGAACACCGGGGAGCTGTTTTTT. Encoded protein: CASSLGGNLNTGELFF. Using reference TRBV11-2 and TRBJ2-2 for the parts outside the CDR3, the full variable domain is EAGVAQSPRYKIIEKRQSVAFWCNPISGHATLYWYQQILGQGPKLLIQFQNNGVVDDSQLPKDRFSAERLKGVDSTLKIQPAKLEDSAVYLCASSLGGNLNTGELFFGEGSRLTVL.